The T cell receptor beta chain described here comes from a study of beta chain features in type 1 diabetes (dated by TCRdb to between 2017 and 2018). Looking at the study overall: Patients and healthy donors did not differ in mean age, gender distribution, total cell number or subset yield. A total of about 100 million sorted cells were examined across all samples, and RNA yield correlated strongly with the number of cells per subset. The study compared the TCRB repertoires of sorted circulating CD4+ T cell subsets in recently diagnosed type 1 diabetes patients with those in matched healthy donors. Naive and central memory subsets were obtained from all 30 or so donors, but regulatory and stem cell-like memory subsets were isolated from only 8 patients and roughly 8 healthy donors.

From its cysteine to its phenylalanine, the CDR3 spans 12 amino acids. CDR3 DNA only is kept here, 36 bases in frame from base 1. The germline V gene gives CDR1 as MNHNS and CDR2 as SASEGT. V was cut back by 5 bases and J by 1 base, leaving a gap of 6 bases between them. As concerns this clone: Its antigen is unknown. It has no much larger one-base neighbor in the sample; base qualities were not kept.

What the research found in general, with its limitations: Type 1 diabetes patients showed a moderate but significant shortening of TCRB CDR3 length in all four CD4+ subsets. The naive, central memory and regulatory TCRB repertoires appeared to resemble one another more closely among patients than among healthy donors. Sequencing cDNA rather than genomic DNA could over-represent highly expressing activated cells, although activation and CD3 levels did not differ between groups. Fewer insertions and more nucleotide deletions at VDJ recombination sites were observed in patients with type 1 diabetes, implying thymic rearrangement abnormalities. Because small numbers of individuals were included in the HLA sub-analyses, any influence of HLA type on TCRB rearrangement was left unresolved. PCR may preferentially amplify shorter templates, but because patient and control samples were amplified and corrected together, any resulting skew would affect both groups equally.

From each donor, a single peripheral blood sample of approximately 0.11 L on average was drawn into heparinised tubes. A BD FACSAria II and a panel including CD45RO, CCR7, CD25, CD127, CD95 and CD27 were used to sort naive, central memory, regulatory and stem cell-like memory CD4+ T cells. Every sorted population had a purity above 95%. PBMCs were separated immediately by Lymphoprep density gradient centrifugation and were stained directly, without being cultured. So that batch effects would be minimized, each experiment stained and sorted samples in pairs, pairing one healthy donor with one patient. The High Capacity cDNA Reverse Transcription Kit was used to reverse transcribe all of the isolated RNA, meaning that expressed TCRB transcripts were what got sequenced. Naive, central memory and regulatory T cell samples underwent deep immunoSEQ sequencing, averaging about 3.57 million total reads per sample. After sorted cells were lysed in RLT buffer, RNA was extracted with DNase-treated RNeasy Micro or Mini kits, with the choice depending on cell number. To prevent cross-contamination, each cell subset was processed individually, whereas patient and healthy donor samples were processed jointly. Using the immunoSEQ multiplex PCR, TCRB sequences were amplified from cDNA into 87-bp fragments spanning the CDR3 region. The amplicons were sequenced using the Illumina HiSeq platform. The source study handled its data this way. Synthetic template baselines were used to correct PCR bias computationally, reads within Hamming distance 2 were collapsed together, and singletons that could not be merged were discarded. By aligning reads against IMGT, V, D and J genes, CDR3 length, and insertions or deletions at six rearrangement sites were assigned. Within each subset, clonotype counts were normalized to the number of sorted cells before true diversity and Gini coefficients were calculated with the tcR R package. The overlap coefficient, calculated on TCRB nucleotide sequences, was used to measure repertoire sharing. Out-of-frame TCRB sequences from naive cells were analyzed to stand in for the pre-selection repertoire. Drawn from immuneACCESS, this table holds only the in-frame rearrangements with V and J called that TCRdb kept. Clones are partly lost; checked studies trace under half to an unresolved V gene and leave the rest unexplained. That table is the source of V, J and clone size, and D and trimming were worked out from the DNA. This sample comprises approximately 470,000 clones, about 32% of them detected only once. 0.05% to 0.065% of the sample is held by the ten biggest clonotypes.

This chain joins TRBV6-1 to TRBJ2-7, with the D gene not confidently named. The clonotype originates from a man younger than 35 in good health. The sample consisted of naive CD4+ T cells from blood. Explained via the paper, the cell subset or site label denotes: true naive CD4+ T cells. The DNA reads as follows: TGTGCCAGCAGTAGAGTTTCCTACGAGCAGTACTTC. It codes for CASSRVSYEQYF.